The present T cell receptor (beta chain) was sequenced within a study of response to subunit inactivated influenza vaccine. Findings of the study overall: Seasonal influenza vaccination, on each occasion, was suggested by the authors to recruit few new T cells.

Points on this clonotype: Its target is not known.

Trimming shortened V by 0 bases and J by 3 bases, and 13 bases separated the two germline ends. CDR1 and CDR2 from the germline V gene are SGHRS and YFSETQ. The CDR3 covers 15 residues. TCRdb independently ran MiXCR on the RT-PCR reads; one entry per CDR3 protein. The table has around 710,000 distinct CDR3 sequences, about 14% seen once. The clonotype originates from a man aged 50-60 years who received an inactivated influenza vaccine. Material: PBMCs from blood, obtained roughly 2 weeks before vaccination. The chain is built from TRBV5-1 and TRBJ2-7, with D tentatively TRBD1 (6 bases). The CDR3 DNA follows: TGCGCCAGCAGCTTGGCCGGCGCAGGGGACTACGAGCAGTACTTC. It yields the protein CASSLAGAGDYEQYF.